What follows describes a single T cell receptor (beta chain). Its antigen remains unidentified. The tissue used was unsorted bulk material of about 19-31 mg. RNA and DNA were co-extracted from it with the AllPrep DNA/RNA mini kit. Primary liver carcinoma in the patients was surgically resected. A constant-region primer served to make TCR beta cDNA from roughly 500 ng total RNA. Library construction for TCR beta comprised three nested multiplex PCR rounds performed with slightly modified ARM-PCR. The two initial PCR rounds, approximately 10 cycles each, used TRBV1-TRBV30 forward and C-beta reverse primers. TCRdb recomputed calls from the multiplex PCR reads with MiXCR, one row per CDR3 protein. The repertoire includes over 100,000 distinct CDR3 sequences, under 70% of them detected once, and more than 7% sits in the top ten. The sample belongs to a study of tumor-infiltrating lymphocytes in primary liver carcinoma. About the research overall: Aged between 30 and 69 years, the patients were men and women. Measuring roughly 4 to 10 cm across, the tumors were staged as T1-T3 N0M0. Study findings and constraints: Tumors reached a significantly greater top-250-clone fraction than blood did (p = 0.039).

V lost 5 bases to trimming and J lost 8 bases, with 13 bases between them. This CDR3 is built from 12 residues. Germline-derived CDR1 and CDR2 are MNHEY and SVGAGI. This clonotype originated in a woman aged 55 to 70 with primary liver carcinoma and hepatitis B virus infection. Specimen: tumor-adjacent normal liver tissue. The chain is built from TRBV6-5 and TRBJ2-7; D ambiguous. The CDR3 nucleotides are TGTGCCAGCAGTGTCCGGCGCGGCAAGCAGTACTTC. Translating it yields CASSVRRGKQYF.